This is a list of T cell receptor beta chains from one sample in a study of cytomegalovirus exposure and HLA in healthy donors. Produced via immunoSEQ multiplex PCR; TCRdb's table is partial and in-frame only. The data contain under 200,000 clones, roughly 80% of them singletons. The sample taken for sequencing was PBMCs. Source of these receptors: a man aged 25-45 years in good health and CMV-seropositive. The CDR3 runs from the conserved cysteine through the conserved F or W. Each record gives: D gene, clone size, J gene, V gene, CDR3 protein, CDR3 DNA. The D gene is left open where the match is weak. The size of a clone is reported for some rows only, either as once, few or many, or as a class for expanded clones.

>TRBD1|once|TRBJ1-6|TRBV5-4
CASTLQGATNSPLHF
TGTGCCAGCACCCTACAGGGGGCGACGAACTCACCCCTCCACTTT
>TRBD2|.|TRBJ2-1|TRBV7-3
CASSLRSPLAGAGNEQFF
TGTGCCAGCAGCTTAAGGTCCCCGTTAGCGGGGGCGGGTAATGAGCAGTTCTTC
>.|.|TRBJ1-2|TRBV15
CATSRDRGGYGYTF
TGTGCCACCAGCAGAGATCGAGGGGGATATGGCTACACCTTC
>TRBD1|.|TRBJ2-7|TRBV4-1
CASSLWTGESYEQYF
TGCGCCAGCAGCCTTTGGACAGGGGAGTCCTACGAGCAGTACTTC
>TRBD2|.|TRBJ2-1|TRBV30
CAWTGGVGYNEQFF
TGTGCCTGGACGGGGGGGGTTGGCTACAATGAGCAGTTCTTC
>.|.|TRBJ2-7|TRBV5-4
CASSTTGLIEQYF
TGTGCCAGCAGCACCACAGGGTTGATCGAGCAGTACTTC
>.|.|TRBJ2-7|TRBV21-1
CASSKEGDSFSYEQYF
TGTGCCAGCAGCAAAGAGGGGGACAGTTTCTCCTACGAGCAGTACTTC
>TRBD1|.|TRBJ1-4|TRBV9
CASSVAVGTGNEKLFF
TGTGCCAGCAGCGTAGCGGTGGGGACAGGGAATGAAAAACTGTTTTTT
>.|.|TRBJ2-5|TRBV1
CTSSLIAGGRETQYF
TGCACCAGCAGCTTAATAGCGGGGGGGCGAGAGACCCAGTACTTC
>.|.|TRBJ2-7|TRBV10-1
CASSRQGSYEQYF
TGCGCCAGCAGTCGGCAGGGTTCCTACGAGCAGTACTTC
>.|.|TRBJ1-6|TRBV6-5
CASRLDGGNTPLHF
TGTGCCAGCAGACTCGACGGGGGAAACACACCCCTCCACTTT
>.|.|TRBJ1-5|TRBV15
CATSREGRGQPQHF
TGTGCCACCAGCAGAGAGGGTAGAGGGCAGCCCCAGCATTTT
>.|.|TRBJ2-3|TRBV2
CASSVRDTQYF
TGTGCCAGCAGTGTCCGGGATACGCAGTATTTT
>TRBD1|.|TRBJ2-6|TRBV7-3
CASSLPGWGQSSSGANVLTF
TGTGCCAGCAGCCTCCCGGGCTGGGGACAGTCCAGCTCTGGGGCCAACGTCCTGACTTTC
>.|.|TRBJ2-1|TRBV28
CASSLDLYNEQFF
TGTGCCAGCAGTCTGGACTTATACAATGAGCAGTTCTTC
>.|.|TRBJ2-3|TRBV7-7
CASSPTGSSADTQYF
TGTGCCAGCAGCCCAACGGGATCTTCCGCAGATACGCAGTATTTT
>TRBD2|.|TRBJ2-7|TRBV27
CASSPSSGIYEQYF
TGTGCCAGCAGTCCTTCTAGCGGCATCTACGAGCAGTACTTC
>.|.|TRBJ2-7|TRBV7-2
CASSKNPPGSSYEQYF
TGTGCCAGCAGCAAAAATCCCCCAGGAAGCTCCTACGAGCAGTACTTC
>TRBD2|few|TRBJ2-1|TRBV10-3
CAISQAGDNEQFF
TGTGCCATCAGTCAGGCGGGGGACAATGAGCAGTTCTTC
>.|.|TRBJ1-4|TRBV6-5
CASSYAAGAAEKLFF
TGTGCCAGCAGTTACGCGGCAGGGGCGGCTGAAAAACTGTTTTTT
>TRBD2|.|TRBJ2-7|TRBV4-3
CASSQGLAGGSSYEQYF
TGCGCCAGCAGCCAAGGACTAGCGGGGGGGAGCTCCTACGAGCAGTACTTC
>.|.|TRBJ2-2|TRBV15
CATSREVDLQGTGELFF
TGTGCCACCAGCAGAGAGGTCGATCTACAGGGCACCGGGGAGCTGTTTTTT
>.|.|TRBJ2-5|TRBV10-3
CAISAGTNQETQYF
TGTGCCATCAGTGCAGGGACAAATCAAGAGACCCAGTACTTC
>.|.|TRBJ2-6|TRBV9
CASSVEGGSGANVLTF
TGTGCCAGCAGCGTAGAAGGGGGATCTGGGGCCAACGTCCTGACTTTC
>TRBD1|.|TRBJ1-2|TRBV5-1
CASSSTGANYGYTF
TGCGCCAGCAGCTCGACAGGGGCTAACTATGGCTACACCTTC
>.|.|TRBJ2-5|TRBV7-3
CASSLRSQETQYF
TGTGCCAGCAGCTTGAGGAGCCAAGAGACCCAGTACTTC
>.|.|TRBJ1-4|TRBV7-9
CASSFAGAWGEKLFF
TGTGCCAGCAGCTTCGCGGGGGCTTGGGGTGAAAAACTGTTTTTT
>.|.|TRBJ2-2|TRBV2
CASRQEGAGNGELFF
TGTGCCAGCAGACAGGAGGGGGCAGGGAACGGGGAGCTGTTTTTT
>.|.|TRBJ1-3|TRBV5-6
CASSFTVSGNTIYF
TGTGCCAGCAGCTTTACGGTCTCTGGAAACACCATATATTTT
>.|.|TRBJ1-5|TRBV27
CASSLSDGGDSNQPQHF
TGTGCCAGCAGTTTAAGCGATGGAGGAGATAGCAATCAGCCCCAGCATTTT
>.|.|TRBJ2-3|TRBV29-1
CSVDEGSADTQYF
TGCAGCGTTGACGAGGGTTCGGCAGATACGCAGTATTTT
>.|.|TRBJ1-5|TRBV21-1
CASSKVGTGRRNQPQHF
TGTGCCAGCAGCAAAGTTGGGACAGGTAGACGCAATCAGCCCCAGCATTTT
>.|.|TRBJ2-7|TRBV27
CASSPLPGYEQYF
TGTGCCAGCAGTCCGCTCCCGGGCTACGAGCAGTACTTC
>TRBD1|.|TRBJ1-1|TRBV2
CASSDGQEQGAFF
TGTGCCAGCAGTGACGGACAGGAACAAGGGGCTTTCTTT
>TRBD2|.|TRBJ2-1|TRBV7-2
CASNPGTSGYNEQFF
TGTGCCAGCAACCCCGGGACTAGCGGCTACAATGAGCAGTTCTTC
>TRBD1|.|TRBJ2-4|TRBV15
CATSIPDRNLIQYF
TGTGCCACCAGCATCCCGGACAGGAACCTAATTCAGTACTTC
>TRBD1|.|TRBJ2-5|TRBV2
CASKRGLEETQYF
TGTGCCAGCAAGAGGGGGCTCGAAGAGACCCAGTACTTC
>TRBD1|.|TRBJ2-7|TRBV2
CASSGPGQGLLSYEQYF
TGTGCCAGCAGTGGCCCGGGACAGGGGTTGCTCTCCTACGAGCAGTACTTC
>TRBD1|.|TRBJ1-6|TRBV2
CADTRDRGGSPLHF
TGTGCCGACACGCGGGACAGGGGGGGATCACCCCTCCACTTT
>TRBD1|.|TRBJ2-3|TRBV27
CASSSSGTGGVTDTQYF
TGTGCCAGCAGTTCGTCCGGGACAGGGGGCGTCACAGATACGCAGTATTTT
>TRBD1|.|TRBJ1-6|TRBV5-1
CASSETGDGFVTGSYNSPLHF
TGCGCCAGCAGCGAGACAGGGGACGGTTTTGTCACGGGCTCCTATAATTCACCCCTCCACTTT
>TRBD2|.|TRBJ2-7|TRBV5-6
CASSLEGTRIYEQYF
TGTGCCAGCAGCTTGGAAGGGACTAGGATATACGAGCAGTACTTC
>.|.|TRBJ1-3|TRBV28
CASSLSRGAGGNTIYF
TGTGCCAGCAGTTTATCTAGGGGCGCAGGAGGAAACACCATATATTTT
>.|once|TRBJ1-4|TRBV18
CASSPTTDRNEKLFF
TGTGCCAGCTCACCGACGACAGACCGTAATGAAAAACTGTTTTTT
>TRBD2|.|TRBJ2-1|TRBV29-1
CSVGLAEGISYNEQFF
TGCAGCGTTGGACTAGCGGAGGGAATTTCCTACAATGAGCAGTTCTTC